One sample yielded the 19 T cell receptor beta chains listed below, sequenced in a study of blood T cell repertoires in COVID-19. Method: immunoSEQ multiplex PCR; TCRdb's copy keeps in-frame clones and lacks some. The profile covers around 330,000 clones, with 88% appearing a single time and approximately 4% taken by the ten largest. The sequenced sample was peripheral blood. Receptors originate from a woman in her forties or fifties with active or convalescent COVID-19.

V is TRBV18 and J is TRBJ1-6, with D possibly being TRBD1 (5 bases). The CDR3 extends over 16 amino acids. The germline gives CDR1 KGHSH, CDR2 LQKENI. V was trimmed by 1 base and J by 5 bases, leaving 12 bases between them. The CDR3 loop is CASSPRTTGHNSPLHF. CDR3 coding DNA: TGTGCCAGCTCACCACGGACTACAGGTCATAATTCACCCCTCCACTTT.

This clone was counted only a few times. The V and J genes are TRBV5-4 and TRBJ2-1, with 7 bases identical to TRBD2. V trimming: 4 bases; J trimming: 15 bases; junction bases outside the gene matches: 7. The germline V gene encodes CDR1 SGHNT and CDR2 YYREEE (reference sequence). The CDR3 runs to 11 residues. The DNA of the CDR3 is TGTGCCAGCAGCACCGGGACTATATGGTTCTTC. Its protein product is CASSTGTIWFF. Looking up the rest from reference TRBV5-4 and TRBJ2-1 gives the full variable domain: ETGVTQSPTHLIKTRGQQVTLRCSSQSGHNTVSWYQQALGQGPQFIFQYYREEENGRGNFPPRFSGLQFPNYSSELNVNALELDDSALYLCASSTGTIWFFGPGTRLTVL.

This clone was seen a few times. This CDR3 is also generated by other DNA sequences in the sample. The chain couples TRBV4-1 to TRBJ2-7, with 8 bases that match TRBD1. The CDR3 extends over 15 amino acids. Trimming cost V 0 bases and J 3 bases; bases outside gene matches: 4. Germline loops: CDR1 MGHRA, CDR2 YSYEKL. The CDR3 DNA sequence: TGCGCCAGCAGCCAAGATCCAGGGGGCCGCTACGAGCAGTACTTC. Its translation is CASSQDPGGRYEQYF.

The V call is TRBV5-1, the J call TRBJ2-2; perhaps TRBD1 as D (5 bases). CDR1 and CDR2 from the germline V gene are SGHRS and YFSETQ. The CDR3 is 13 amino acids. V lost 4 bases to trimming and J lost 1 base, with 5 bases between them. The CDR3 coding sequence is TGCGCCAGCAGCGGACAGAACACCGGGGAGCTGTTTTTT. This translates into CASSGQNTGELFF.

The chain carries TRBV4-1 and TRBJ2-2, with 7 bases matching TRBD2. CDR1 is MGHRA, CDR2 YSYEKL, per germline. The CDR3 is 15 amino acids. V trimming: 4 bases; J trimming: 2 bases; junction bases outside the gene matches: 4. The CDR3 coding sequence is TGCGCCAGCAGCCGCGGAGCGGGAAACACCGGGGAGCTGTTTTTT. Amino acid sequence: CASSRGAGNTGELFF.

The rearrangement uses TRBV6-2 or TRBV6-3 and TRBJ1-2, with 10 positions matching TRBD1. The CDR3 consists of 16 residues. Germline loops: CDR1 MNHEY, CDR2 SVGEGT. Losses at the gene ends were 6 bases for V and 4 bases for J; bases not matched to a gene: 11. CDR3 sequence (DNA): TGTGCCAGCAGCTCCGGGACAGGGGCCGGGTTCTATGGCTACACCTTC. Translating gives CASSSGTGAGFYGYTF.

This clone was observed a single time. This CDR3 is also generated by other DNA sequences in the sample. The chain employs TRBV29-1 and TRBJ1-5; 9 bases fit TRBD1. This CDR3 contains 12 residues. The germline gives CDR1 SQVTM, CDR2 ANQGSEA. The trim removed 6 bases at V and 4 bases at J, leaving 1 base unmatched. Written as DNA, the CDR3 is TGCAGCGTGGGACAGGGTAATCAGCCCCAGCATTTT. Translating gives CSVGQGNQPQHF. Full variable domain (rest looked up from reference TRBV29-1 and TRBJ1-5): SAVISQKPSRDICQRGTSLTIQCQVDSQVTMMFWYRQQPGQSLTLIATANQGSEATYESGFVIDKFPISRPNLTFSTLTVSNMSPEDSSIYLCSVGQGNQPQHFGDGTRLSIL.

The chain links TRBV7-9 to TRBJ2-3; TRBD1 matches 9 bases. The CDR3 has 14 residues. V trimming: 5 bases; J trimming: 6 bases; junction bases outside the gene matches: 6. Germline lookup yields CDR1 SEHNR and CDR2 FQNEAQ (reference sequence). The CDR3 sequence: CASSLTGGKDTQYF. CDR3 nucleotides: TGTGCCAGCAGCCTTACAGGGGGCAAGGATACGCAGTATTTT.

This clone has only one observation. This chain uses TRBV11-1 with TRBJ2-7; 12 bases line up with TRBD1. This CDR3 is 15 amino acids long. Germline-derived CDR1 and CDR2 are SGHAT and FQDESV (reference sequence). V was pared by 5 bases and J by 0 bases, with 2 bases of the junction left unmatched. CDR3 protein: CASSPGQGASYEQYF. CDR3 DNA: TGTGCCAGCAGCCCGGGACAGGGGGCCTCCTACGAGCAGTACTTC.

CDR3 residues: CAWSGQLRLYGYTF. CDR3 DNA sequence: TGTGCCTGGAGTGGACAGCTCAGACTCTATGGCTACACCTTC. The chain carries TRBV30 and TRBJ1-2, with a possible D match to TRBD1 (5 bases). In germline, CDR1 is GTSNPN, CDR2 SVGIG (reference sequence). Trimming left V 1 base short and J 4 bases short, with 13 bases between. The CDR3 consists of 14 residues. The full variable domain, in which reference TRBV30 and TRBJ1-2 provide the parts outside the CDR3, is SQTIHQWPATLVQPVGSPLSLECTVEGTSNPNLYWYRQAAGRGLQLLFYSVGIGQISSEVPQNLSASRPQDRQFILSSKKLLLSDSGFYLCAWSGQLRLYGYTFGSGTRLTVV.

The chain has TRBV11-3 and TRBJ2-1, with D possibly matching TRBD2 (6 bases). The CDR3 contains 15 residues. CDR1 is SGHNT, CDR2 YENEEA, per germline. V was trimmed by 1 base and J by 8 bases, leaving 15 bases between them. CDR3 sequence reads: CASSLGGVAADEQFF. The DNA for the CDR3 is TGTGCCAGCAGCTTAGGGGGGGTGGCGGCGGATGAGCAGTTCTTC.

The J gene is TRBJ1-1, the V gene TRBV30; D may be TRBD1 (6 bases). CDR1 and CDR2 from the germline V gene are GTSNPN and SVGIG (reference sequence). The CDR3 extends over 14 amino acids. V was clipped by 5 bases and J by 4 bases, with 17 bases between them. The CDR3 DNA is TGTGCCTGGGCCCAAGGGGGTTTCAGCACTGAAGCTTTCTTT. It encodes CAWAQGGFSTEAFF.

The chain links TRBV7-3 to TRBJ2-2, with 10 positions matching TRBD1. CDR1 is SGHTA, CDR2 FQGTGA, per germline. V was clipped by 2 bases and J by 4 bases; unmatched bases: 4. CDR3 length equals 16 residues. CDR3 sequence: CASSLAGTGVTGELFF. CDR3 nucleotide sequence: TGTGCCAGCAGCTTAGCCGGGACAGGGGTCACCGGGGAGCTGTTTTTT.

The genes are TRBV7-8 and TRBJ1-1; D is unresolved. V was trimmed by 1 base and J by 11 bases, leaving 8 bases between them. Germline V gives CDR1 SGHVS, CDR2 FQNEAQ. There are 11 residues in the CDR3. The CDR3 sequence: CASSLDSGAFF. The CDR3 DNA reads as TGTGCCAGCAGCTTAGACAGTGGGGCTTTCTTT.

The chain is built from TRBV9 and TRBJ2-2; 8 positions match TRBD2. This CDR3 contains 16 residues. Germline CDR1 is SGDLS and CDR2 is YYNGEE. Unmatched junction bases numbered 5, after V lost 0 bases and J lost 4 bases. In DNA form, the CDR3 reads TGTGCCAGCAGCGTAGCCCTCCTAGCGGGCACCGGGGAGCTGTTTTTT. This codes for CASSVALLAGTGELFF.

The CDR3 here is CASSLGQSMNTEAFF. CDR3 DNA sequence: TGTGCCAGCAGCTTGGGGCAGAGCATGAACACTGAAGCTTTCTTT. The chain combines TRBV11-2 with TRBJ1-1; D may be TRBD1 (5 bases). The CDR3 contains 15 residues. Germline V CDR1 and CDR2: SGHAT, FQNNGV. With 3 bases removed from V and 0 bases from J, the gap between germline ends came to 11 bases.

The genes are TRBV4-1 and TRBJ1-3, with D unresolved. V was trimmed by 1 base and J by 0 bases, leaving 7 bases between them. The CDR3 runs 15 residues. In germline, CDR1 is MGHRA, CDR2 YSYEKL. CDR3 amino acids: CASSQGQLSGNTIYF. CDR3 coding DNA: TGCGCCAGCAGCCAAGGACAACTCTCTGGAAACACCATATATTTT.

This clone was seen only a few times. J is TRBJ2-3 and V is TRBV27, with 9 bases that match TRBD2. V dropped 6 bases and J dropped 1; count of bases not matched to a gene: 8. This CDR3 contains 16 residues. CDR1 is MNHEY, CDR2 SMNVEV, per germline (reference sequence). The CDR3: CASSFSGRGGTDTQYF. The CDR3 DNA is TGTGCCAGCAGCTTTAGCGGGAGAGGAGGCACAGATACGCAGTATTTT.

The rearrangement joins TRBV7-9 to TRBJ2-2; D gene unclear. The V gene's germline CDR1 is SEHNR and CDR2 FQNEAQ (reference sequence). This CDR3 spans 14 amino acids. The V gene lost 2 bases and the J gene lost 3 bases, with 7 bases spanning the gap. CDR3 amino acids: CASSLMSDTGELFF. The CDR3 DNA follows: TGTGCCAGCAGCTTAATGTCGGACACCGGGGAGCTGTTTTTT.